One sample yielded the 20 T cell receptor beta chains listed below, sequenced in a study of graft-versus-host responses after intestinal transplantation. This table comes from immunoSEQ multiplex PCR, and its TCRdb copy is limited to in-frame clones, with some not included. This table has tens of thousands of clones, 90% to 95% appearing once. Their recognized antigens are unknown. The source material was unstimulated CD4+ T cells sorted from spleen or lymph node cells, sampled before transplant. Receptor source: a human donor who was the organ donor for an intestinal transplant.

The chain has TRBV5-1 and TRBJ2-3; D call uncertain. Trimming pared 4 bases from V and 0 bases from J, leaving 9 bases between. CDR1 and CDR2 (germline): SGHRS, YFSETQ. The CDR3 consists of 14 residues. Written as DNA, the CDR3 is TGCGCCAGCAGCCGGCCTGCAAGCACAGATACGCAGTATTTT. Translating it yields CASSRPASTDTQYF. The full variable domain, with the rest looked up from reference TRBV5-1 and TRBJ2-3, is KAGVTQTPRYLIKTRGQQVTLSCSPISGHRSVSWYQQTPGQGLQFLFEYFSETQRNKGNFPGRFSGRQFSNSRSEMNVSTLELGDSALYLCASSRPASTDTQYFGPGTRLTVL.

DNA for the CDR3: TGCGCCAGCAGCCTGGACAGGGGGAACGAGCAGTACTTC. This codes for CASSLDRGNEQYF. This sequence joins TRBV5-1 and TRBJ2-7, with 10 bases matching TRBD1. V was pared by 4 bases and J by 5 bases, with 3 bases of the junction left unmatched. CDR3 size: 13 residues. CDR1 SGHRS and CDR2 YFSETQ come from the germline V gene. Based on the CDR3 plus reference TRBV5-1 and TRBJ2-7, the full variable domain is KAGVTQTPRYLIKTRGQQVTLSCSPISGHRSVSWYQQTPGQGLQFLFEYFSETQRNKGNFPGRFSGRQFSNSRSEMNVSTLELGDSALYLCASSLDRGNEQYFGPGTRLTVT.

The CDR3 spells CAIRRQGRTDGELFF. DNA for the CDR3: TGTGCCATCAGACGGCAGGGGCGCACGGACGGGGAGCTGTTTTTT. The chain has TRBV10-3 and TRBJ2-2, with a weak D call TRBD1 (6 bases). Trimming took 6 bases from V and 7 from J, leaving 18 bases between them. CDR1 is ENHRY, CDR2 SYGVKD, per germline. The CDR3 contains 15 residues.

This clone was seen just once. A read error may produce the germline difference seen at one junction end. This chain uses TRBV11-2 with TRBJ2-5; maybe TRBD2 (6 bases). The CDR3 runs 14 residues. Per germline, CDR1 SGHAT and CDR2 FQNNGV. In nucleotides, the CDR3 is TGTGCCAGCAGCTTAGTTTCGCGGGGCTCGTCGCCTCACTTC. Protein sequence: CASSLVSRGSSPHF.

The J gene is TRBJ2-3, the V gene TRBV6-1; TRBD2 agrees at 9 bases. The germline gives CDR1 MNHNS, CDR2 SASEGT. The CDR3 covers 17 residues. The V segment lost 2 bases and the J segment 3 bases; nucleotides outside the gene matches: 9. CDR3 DNA sequence: TGTGCCAGCAGTGAATTAGTGCGGGGGGGAACGACAGATACGCAGTATTTT. This codes for CASSELVRGGTTDTQYF.

V is TRBV5-5 and J is TRBJ2-3, with TRBD2 identical over 16 bases. The germline CDR1 and CDR2 sequences are SGHKS and YYEKEE (reference sequence). This CDR3 contains 17 residues. The junction had 6 bases not matched to a gene; V was cut back by 3 bases and J by 5 bases. The CDR3 region has the DNA TGTGCCAGCAGCTGGGGACTAGCGGGGGGGCGGCTAGATACGCAGTATTTT. As protein: CASSWGLAGGRLDTQYF.

The rearrangement uses TRBV18 and TRBJ1-6; no clear D gene. V lost 2 bases and J 5 bases, leaving 10 bases between the germline ends. In germline, CDR1 is KGHSH, CDR2 LQKENI. The CDR3 runs to 15 residues. For the CDR3, the DNA is TGTGCCAGCTCACCAGGCCAGCTTGATAATTCACCCCTCCACTTT. Protein sequence: CASSPGQLDNSPLHF.

The chain recombines TRBV6-1 with TRBJ2-3; TRBD1 matches 8 bases. Trimming removed 6 bases from V and 2 bases from J; junction bases left unmatched: 7. The CDR3 runs 15 residues. Looked up from germline, CDR1 is MNHNS and CDR2 is SASEGT. The CDR3 coding sequence is TGTGCCAGCAGCCAAGGACAGGGCTTCACAGATACGCAGTATTTT. This gives the protein CASSQGQGFTDTQYF.

This CDR3 reads CASSLIAGGEVETQYF. DNA for the CDR3: TGCGCCAGCAGCTTGATTGCGGGGGGCGAAGTGGAGACCCAGTACTTC. The rearrangement joins TRBV5-1 to TRBJ2-5; 8 bases map to TRBD2. V trimming: 1 base; J trimming: 5 bases; junction bases outside the gene matches: 10. CDR1 is SGHRS, CDR2 YFSETQ, per germline. The CDR3 sequence is 16 residues long.

The chain has TRBV7-6 and TRBJ2-3; D not resolved. Trimming took 5 bases from V and 4 from J, leaving 13 bases between them. This CDR3 contains 14 residues. The germline V gene has CDR1 SGHVS and CDR2 FNYEAQ. The CDR3 sequence is CASSRRGVADTQYF. The CDR3 DNA follows: TGTGCCAGCAGCCGGCGAGGAGTAGCAGATACGCAGTATTTT.

V is TRBV25-1 and J is TRBJ1-2; D is ambiguous. The V end lost 10 bases, the J end lost 7 bases, and 7 bases lay between the germline ends. CDR1 MGHDK and CDR2 SYGVNS come from the germline V gene. There are 9 residues in the CDR3. As DNA, the CDR3 is TGTGCCACCTGGGCTGGCTACACCTTC. It translates to CATWAGYTF.

This rearrangement joins TRBV19 to TRBJ1-2; the D is unclear. V lost 3 bases and J 8 bases, leaving 25 bases between the germline ends. CDR3 length: 17 amino acids. Germline V gene data show CDR1 as LNHDA and CDR2 as SQIVND (reference sequence). The CDR3 protein is CASSINPPTGVLGGYTF. CDR3 nucleotides: TGTGCCAGTAGTATCAACCCCCCGACGGGAGTACTAGGAGGCTACACCTTC.

J is TRBJ1-5 and V is TRBV6-5; no reliable D call. V was pared by 2 bases and J by 7 bases, with 9 bases between. The CDR3 spans 13 residues. The germline V gene has CDR1 MNHEY and CDR2 SVGAGI. DNA of the CDR3: TGTGCCAGCAGTTACAGGGAAGGGCAGCCCCAGCATTTT. Translated: CASSYREGQPQHF.

The chain uses TRBV14 and TRBJ1-2; D is unclear. Germline CDR1 and CDR2: SGHDN and FVKESK. The CDR3 runs to 15 residues. Trimming took 4 bases from V and 6 from J, leaving 18 bases between them. The CDR3 bases are TGTGCCAGCAGCCCCGGAAACATCAACGTCCATGGCTACACCTTC. Amino acids: CASSPGNINVHGYTF.

The chain couples TRBV2 to TRBJ2-7; no firm D call. V was clipped by 5 bases and J by 0 bases, with 14 bases between them. Per the germline V gene, CDR1 is SNHLY and CDR2 is FYNNEI. The CDR3 totals 15 residues. CDR3 nucleotide sequence: TGTGCCAGCAGTCTGATTTGGGGAAGCTCCTACGAGCAGTACTTC. It is translated as CASSLIWGSSYEQYF.

The chain links TRBV30 to TRBJ1-2, with D perhaps matching TRBD1 (6 bases). Trimming cost V 2 bases and J 6 bases, with 10 bases left between them. The CDR3 runs 12 residues. Germline V CDR1 and CDR2: GTSNPN, SVGIG (reference sequence). DNA of the CDR3: TGTGCCTGGAGTCGGGGGGCTGATGGCTACACCTTC. Protein product: CAWSRGADGYTF. Variable domain in full (rest from reference TRBV30 and TRBJ1-2): SQTIHQWPATLVQPVGSPLSLECTVEGTSNPNLYWYRQAAGRGLQLLFYSVGIGQISSEVPQNLSASRPQDRQFILSSKKLLLSDSGFYLCAWSRGADGYTFGSGTRLTVV.

The chain has TRBV7-2 and TRBJ1-2, with 9 bases identical to TRBD1. The CDR3 loop spans 14 amino acids. Trimming at V came to 5 bases and at J to 5 bases, leaving 6 bases not matched to a gene. Germline V gene sequence: CDR1 SGHTA, CDR2 FQGNSA. The CDR3 DNA follows: TGTGCCAGCAGCGTCACAGGGGGCGAATATGGCTACACCTTC. Residues: CASSVTGGEYGYTF.

The rearrangement uses TRBV9 and TRBJ2-5; 7 bases agree with TRBD2. V dropped 3 bases and J dropped 2; count of bases not matched to a gene: 10. The CDR3 contains 16 residues. CDR1 is SGDLS, CDR2 YYNGEE, per germline. CDR3 bases: TGTGCCAGCAGCGCCCGGACTAGTAGGGAGCAAGAGACCCAGTACTTC. It codes for CASSARTSREQETQYF.

This chain links TRBV6-6 with TRBJ2-7; 9 bases line up with TRBD1. The V segment lost 4 bases and the J segment 0 bases; nucleotides outside the gene matches: 1. The CDR3 is 14 residues long. In germline, CDR1 is MNHNY, CDR2 SVGAGI (reference sequence). As DNA, the CDR3 is TGTGCCAGCAGTTGGACAGGGGACTCCTACGAGCAGTACTTC. This translates into CASSWTGDSYEQYF.

The chain recombines TRBV21-1 with TRBJ2-7; TRBD1 reflects the table's D call only, with no check against the DNA. TRBV21-1 counts as a pseudogene. This CDR3 contains 14 residues. The CDR3, as DNA: TGTGCCAGCAGGATAAGAGGGACACTCTACGAGCAGTACTTC. It yields the protein CASRIRGTLYEQYF.